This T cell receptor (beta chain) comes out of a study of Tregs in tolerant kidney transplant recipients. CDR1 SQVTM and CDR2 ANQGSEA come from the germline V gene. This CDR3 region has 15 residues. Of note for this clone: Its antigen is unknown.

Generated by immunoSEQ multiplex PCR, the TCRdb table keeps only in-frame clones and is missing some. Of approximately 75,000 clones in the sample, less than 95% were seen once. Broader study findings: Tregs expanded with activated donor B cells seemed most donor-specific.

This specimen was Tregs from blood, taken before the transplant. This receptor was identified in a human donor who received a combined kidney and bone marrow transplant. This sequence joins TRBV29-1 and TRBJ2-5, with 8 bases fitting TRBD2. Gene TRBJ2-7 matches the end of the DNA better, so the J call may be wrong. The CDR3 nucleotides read TGCAGCGTTGAAGCGGGAGGGCCCATCTCCTACGAGCAGTACTTC. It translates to CSVEAGGPISYEQYF.